These 20 T cell receptor beta chains were sequenced from one sample in a study of beta chain features in type 1 diabetes. Isolated RNA was reverse transcribed in full, so expressed TCRB transcripts were sequenced. Assay: immunoSEQ multiplex PCR; the TCRdb copy retains only in-frame clones and omits some. The sample records 130,000 to 150,000 clones, 6.9% being singletons. Material for sequencing was central memory CD4+ T cells from blood. The origin of the receptors is a woman under 40 in good health.

This clone was seen more than once but under ten times. CDR3: CASSPQGNQPQHF. CDR3 bases: TGTGCCAGCTCACCCCAGGGAAATCAGCCCCAGCATTTT. This sequence joins TRBV18 and TRBJ1-5; the D gene is possibly TRBD1 (5 bases). This CDR3 has 13 residues. Germline-derived CDR1 and CDR2 are KGHSH and LQKENI. V was pared by 3 bases and J by 4 bases, with 7 bases between. Full variable domain (rest looked up from reference TRBV18 and TRBJ1-5): NAGVMQNPRHLVRRRGQEARLRCSPMKGHSHVYWYRQLPEEGLKFMVYLQKENIIDESGMPKERFSAEFPKEGPSILRIQQVVRGDSAAYFCASSPQGNQPQHFGDGTRLSIL.

The table lists this clone with a few counts. The rearrangement joins TRBV19 to TRBJ2-5, with 10 bases identical to TRBD2. V was pared by 10 bases and J by 6 bases, with 5 bases of the junction left unmatched. Germline assignment: CDR1 LNHDA and CDR2 SQIVND (reference sequence). The CDR3 length is 12 residues. The CDR3 DNA is TGTGCCACCAGGACTAGCGGACAGACCCAGTACTTC. It translates to CATRTSGQTQYF.

The chain employs TRBV18 and TRBJ2-7; 12 bases agree with TRBD1. The CDR3 is made up of 15 amino acids. The ends lost 4 bases at V and 2 bases at J; junction bases unmatched: 3. The V gene's germline CDR1 is KGHSH and CDR2 LQKENI. The CDR3 is CASSLRDRGPYEQYF. CDR3 bases: TGTGCCAGCTCACTTAGGGACAGGGGGCCCTACGAGCAGTACTTC.

This clone was detected only a few times. V usage is TRBV7-3 and J usage is TRBJ2-5, with 11 bases lining up with TRBD2. V lost 2 bases, J lost 8 bases, and 7 bases stayed unmatched. CDR1 and CDR2 from the germline V gene are SGHTA and FQGTGA. This CDR3 region has 15 residues. CDR3 loop: CASSLVALAGGTQYF. Written as DNA, the CDR3 is TGTGCCAGCAGCTTAGTTGCCCTAGCGGGAGGTACCCAGTACTTC.

This clone was observed once. The chain joins TRBV27 to TRBJ2-1, with 13 bases identical to TRBD2. The CDR3 consists of 18 residues. The V and J ends lost 5 bases and 3 bases, in that order; junction bases with no gene match: 10. Germline CDR1 is MNHEY and CDR2 is SMNVEV (reference sequence). Here the CDR3 reads CASSAGLAGRPGYNEQFF. CDR3 DNA: TGTGCCAGCAGTGCGGGACTAGCGGGACGTCCCGGCTACAATGAGCAGTTCTTC.

The J gene is TRBJ2-1, the V gene TRBV28; 10 positions agree with TRBD2. The CDR3 totals 14 residues. V lost 6 bases and J lost 9; bases outside the gene matches: 8. CDR1 is MDHEN, CDR2 SYDVKM, per germline. The CDR3 is CASRQAGGRSEQFF. The CDR3 bases are TGTGCCAGCAGGCAAGCGGGAGGGCGGAGTGAGCAGTTCTTC.

This clone was counted between two and nine times. V is TRBV6-1 and J is TRBJ1-2; D not certain. CDR1 is MNHNS and CDR2 is SASEGT in the germline V gene. The CDR3 is 12 residues long. The V gene lost 6 bases and the J gene lost 4 bases, with 9 bases spanning the gap. Here the CDR3 reads CASSERSYGYTF. The CDR3 coding sequence is TGTGCCAGCAGCGAACGGTCCTATGGCTACACCTTC.

The V and J genes are TRBV15 and TRBJ2-5, with a possible D match to TRBD1 (5 bases). This CDR3 comprises 16 residues. Trimming removed 0 bases from V and 5 bases from J, with 16 bases in between. In germline, CDR1 is LNHNV, CDR2 YYDKDF (reference sequence). The CDR3 sequence is CATSRELRQGSETQYF. The CDR3 bases are TGTGCCACCAGCAGAGAGCTCAGGCAGGGCTCGGAGACCCAGTACTTC.

This clone was observed at least ten times. This chain's CDR3 is CAWSVQTSGAGQFF. The CDR3 nucleotides read TGTGCCTGGAGTGTACAAACTAGCGGAGCGGGGCAGTTCTTC. The chain couples TRBV30 to TRBJ2-1; 8 nucleotides align to TRBD2. Looked up from germline, CDR1 is GTSNPN and CDR2 is SVGIG (reference sequence). V shed 0 bases and J 12 bases; nucleotides not matched to a gene: 10. This CDR3 spans 14 amino acids.

This chain joins TRBV7-9 and TRBJ2-1; 7 bases align to TRBD2. The germline gives CDR1 SEHNR, CDR2 FQNEAQ (reference sequence). J lost 7 bases, V lost 3 bases, and 6 bases had no gene match. The CDR3 runs to 14 residues. The CDR3 sequence is CASSFKREENEQFF. The CDR3 bases are TGTGCCAGCAGCTTTAAACGGGAGGAAAATGAGCAGTTCTTC.

The chain recombines TRBV28 with TRBJ1-2; no firm D call. Germline CDR1 is MDHEN and CDR2 is SYDVKM. Trimming took off 2 bases at V and 6 bases at J, with 13 bases between the two ends. The CDR3 consists of 14 residues. CDR3 amino acids: CASSLHPGFNGYTF. The CDR3 bases are TGTGCCAGCAGTTTACATCCCGGGTTCAATGGCTACACCTTC.

This clone was detected a few times. The chain couples TRBV7-2 to TRBJ2-1; D perhaps matches TRBD2 (6 bases). V lost 5 bases, J lost 6 bases, and 26 bases lay in between. The CDR3 totals 18 residues. Germline values: CDR1 SGHTA, CDR2 FQGNSA. The CDR3 region has the DNA TGTGCCAGCAGCCCGACCCGGGGGACTTCGAGGAGGTTCAATGAGCAGTTCTTC. Encoded protein: CASSPTRGTSRRFNEQFF.

This clone was observed a handful of times. The chain carries TRBV9 and TRBJ2-3; D possibly corresponds to TRBD1 (6 bases). Deletions cut 3 bases from V and 4 bases from J, with 21 bases between. The CDR3 runs 17 residues. Looked up from germline, CDR1 is SGDLS and CDR2 is YYNGEE. In DNA, the CDR3 is TGTGCCAGCAGCGAGACCCCAGGGGCGGGCTGGTCAGATACGCAGTATTTT. Encoded protein: CASSETPGAGWSDTQYF.

This clone was seen more than once but under ten times. The V and J genes are TRBV29-1 and TRBJ2-1; a possible D gene is TRBD2 (6 bases). The germline V gene encodes CDR1 SQVTM and CDR2 ANQGSEA. This CDR3 is 14 amino acids long. Trimming left V 4 bases short and J 4 bases short, with 14 bases between. The CDR3 sequence is CSVASRREYNEQFF. Written as DNA, the CDR3 is TGCAGCGTTGCAAGCCGGAGGGAGTACAATGAGCAGTTCTTC.

The V call is TRBV7-2, the J call TRBJ2-5; 8 bases line up with TRBD1. Germline V gene lookup returns CDR1 SGHTA and CDR2 FQGNSA. The CDR3 is 13 residues long. After removal of 7 bases from V and 2 bases from J, the junction contained 3 bases not matched to a gene. The CDR3 loop reads CASTRGRQETQYF. CDR3 sequence (DNA): TGTGCCAGCACCAGGGGGCGGCAAGAGACCCAGTACTTC.

Ten or more counts support this clone. V usage is TRBV29-1 and J usage is TRBJ1-4; D uncertain. Germline CDR1 is SQVTM and CDR2 is ANQGSEA. The CDR3 sequence is 12 residues long. The V end lost 4 bases, the J end lost 4 bases, and 7 bases lay between the germline ends. The CDR3 region is CSVARGNEKLFF. For the CDR3, the DNA is TGCAGCGTTGCTCGGGGTAATGAAAAACTGTTTTTT.

This clone was seen many times. CDR3 amino acids: CASGLSGRVQETQYF. In DNA form, the CDR3 reads TGTGCCAGCGGGTTAAGCGGGAGGGTTCAAGAGACCCAGTACTTC. This rearrangement joins TRBV7-8 to TRBJ2-5, with 10 bases identical to TRBD2. Germline values: CDR1 SGHVS, CDR2 FQNEAQ. This CDR3 spans 15 amino acids. V lost 8 bases, J lost 2 bases, and 8 bases stayed unmatched.

V gene TRBV7-2 combines with J gene TRBJ1-4; D ambiguous. The CDR3 covers 13 residues. V was clipped by 0 bases and J by 8 bases, with 7 bases between them. Germline values: CDR1 SGHTA, CDR2 FQGNSA. The CDR3 DNA is TGTGCCAGCAGCTTAGCGCTAAACGAAAAACTGTTTTTT. Its translation is CASSLALNEKLFF.

Only a few counts were recorded for this clone. V usage is TRBV9 and J usage is TRBJ2-1; 7 bases map to TRBD2. The germline CDR1 and CDR2 sequences are SGDLS and YYNGEE. The CDR3 totals 17 residues. Trimming cost V 0 bases and J 6 bases; bases outside gene matches: 12. CDR3 nucleotide sequence: TGTGCCAGCAGCGTAGGATCCCGCGCGGGAGAGGGCAATGAGCAGTTCTTC. Translation: CASSVGSRAGEGNEQFF.

This clone has a handful of counts. V usage is TRBV11-2 and J usage is TRBJ2-1; 8 nucleotides match TRBD2. V lost 5 bases to trimming and J lost 9 bases; unmatched junction nucleotides: 15. This CDR3 comprises 16 residues. Per the germline V gene, CDR1 is SGHAT and CDR2 is FQNNGV. CDR3 nucleotides: TGTGCCAGCAGCCCCCGGGTAGCGGGGAGCGGGGTTGAGCAGTTCTTC. Protein product: CASSPRVAGSGVEQFF.